The rows below give T cell receptor beta chains drawn from one sample of a study of vaccination and CD4 T cells after COVID-19. No antigen has been identified for these receptors. TCRdb processed the PCR reads anew with MiXCR; each CDR3 protein has one entry. This table holds some 21,000 distinct CDR3 sequences, about 40% found once. Sample: CD4+ T cells from blood, cultured in vitro, taken about 7 months after SARS-CoV-2 vaccination. These receptors originate from a human donor who had recovered from COVID-19. The CDR3 runs from the conserved cysteine through the conserved F or W. D genes are given only for firm matches. A clone size is listed for some rows: how often the clone was seen (once, few, many), or a class if it is expanded.

few	TRBV19	TRBJ1-5	-	TGTGCCAGTAGTATCGTTCAGGGGATGTTGAGCAATCAGCCCCAGCATTTT	CASSIVQGMLSNQPQHF
-	TRBV28	TRBJ2-1	-	TGTGCCAGCAGACCAAGCATACTGAGCTCCTACAATGAGCAGTTCTTC	CASRPSILSSYNEQFF
-	TRBV4-1	TRBJ2-5	-	TGCGCCAGCAGCCAAGTTCCGCAAGAGACCCAGTACTTC	CASSQVPQETQYF
-	TRBV6-1	TRBJ2-7	-	TGTGCCAGCAGCTCCCTTGGCAGGGGAGATGAGCAGTACTTC	CASSSLGRGDEQYF
-	TRBV11-3	TRBJ2-1	-	TGTGCCAGCAGCTTAGATCCAGGCGATGAGCAGTTCTTC	CASSLDPGDEQFF
-	TRBV4-2	TRBJ2-2	-	TGTGCCATAGGGGACCCGGGGAGGGGGCAGACCGGGGAGCTGTTTTTT	CAIGDPGRGQTGELFF
-	TRBV2	TRBJ1-1	TRBD1	TGTGCCAGCAGTGAAGCGGCGGCAGGGGGGAGGACTGAAGCTTTCTTT	CASSEAAAGGRTEAFF
-	TRBV14	TRBJ1-1	-	TGTGCCAGCAGCCAAGATCTTTGGGGGCCCACCCGGGTCACTGAAGCTTTCTTT	CASSQDLWGPTRVTEAFF
-	TRBV20-1	TRBJ1-1	-	TGCAGTGCTAGAGTCGCGGGATTTAACACTGAAGCTTTCTTT	CSARVAGFNTEAFF
-	TRBV5-1	TRBJ2-5	-	TGCGCCAGCAGCCCGAGTGGGATAATAGAAGAGACCCAGTACTTC	CASSPSGIIEETQYF
-	TRBV15	TRBJ2-7	-	TGTGCCACTCAATCGGGGGCCCCTGTCCACGAGCAGTACTTC	CATQSGAPVHEQYF
-	TRBV7-2	TRBJ2-1	-	TGTGCCAGCAGCACCCATAAGGGTAGCGATGAGCAGTTCTTC	CASSTHKGSDEQFF
few	TRBV6-5	TRBJ1-2	-	TGTGCCAGCAGTTACTCCGGGGCGAACTATGGCTACACCTTC	CASSYSGANYGYTF
few	TRBV7-6	TRBJ2-7	-	TGTGCCAGCAGCTTAGCCGGACGCGGAGTGGGGAGCTCCTACGAGCAGTACTTC	CASSLAGRGVGSSYEQYF
few	TRBV20-1	TRBJ2-4	TRBD2	TGCAGTGCTAGAGATTCGGTGGGAGGGACCAAAAACATTCAGTACTTC	CSARDSVGGTKNIQYF
-	TRBV7-9	TRBJ2-7	-	TGTGCCAGCAGCTTTACTGCGACCGAGCAGTACTTC	CASSFTATEQYF
-	TRBV6-1	TRBJ2-1	TRBD2	TGTGCCAGCAGTGAAGGAGAACGATGGGCTAGCGGGACCAATGAGCAGTTCTTC	CASSEGERWASGTNEQFF
few	TRBV6-5	TRBJ2-5	-	TGTGCCAGCAGTTACTCGAACAGGTGGGGCAGCTTCTACCAAGAGACCCAGTACTTC	CASSYSNRWGSFYQETQYF